This TCR beta chain was documented in a study of blood T cell repertoires in COVID-19. Profiled with immunoSEQ multiplex PCR; TCRdb holds only in-frame clones, not every one. Altogether about 240,000 clones are present, about nine tenths being singletons, with the ten largest covering about 7%. The CDR3 covers 17 residues. V lost 1 base and J lost 8; bases outside the gene matches: 10. Germline V lookup: CDR1 SGHNT, CDR2 YENEEA. The receptor was isolated from a man in his 60s who had recovered from COVID-19. The chain is built from TRBV11-3 and TRBJ2-1; TRBD2 matches 11 bases. Sequencing was carried out using peripheral blood. Here the CDR3 reads CASSLGVTSGILDEQFF. For the CDR3, the DNA is TGTGCCAGCAGCTTAGGTGTGACTAGCGGGATTTTGGATGAGCAGTTCTTC.